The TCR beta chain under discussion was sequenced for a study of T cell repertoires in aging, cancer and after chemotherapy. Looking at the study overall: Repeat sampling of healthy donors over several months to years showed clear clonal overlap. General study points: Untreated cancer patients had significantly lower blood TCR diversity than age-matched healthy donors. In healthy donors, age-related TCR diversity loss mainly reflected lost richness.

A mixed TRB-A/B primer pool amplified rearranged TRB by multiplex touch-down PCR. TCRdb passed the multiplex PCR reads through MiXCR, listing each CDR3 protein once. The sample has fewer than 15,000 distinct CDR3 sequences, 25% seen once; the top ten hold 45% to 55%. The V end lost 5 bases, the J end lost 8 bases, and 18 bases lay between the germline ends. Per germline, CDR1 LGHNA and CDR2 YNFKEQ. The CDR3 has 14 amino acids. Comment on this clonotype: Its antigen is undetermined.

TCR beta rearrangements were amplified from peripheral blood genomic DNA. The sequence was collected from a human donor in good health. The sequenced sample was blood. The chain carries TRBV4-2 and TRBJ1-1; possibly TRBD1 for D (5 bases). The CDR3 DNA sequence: TGTGCCAGCAGCTCCCTGGGGCAGAAACTAGAAGCTTTCTTT. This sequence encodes CASSSLGQKLEAFF.